This T cell receptor (beta chain) appears in the sequencing data of a study of T cells after posttransplantation cyclophosphamide. Study results and limitations: TRB overlap between skin or GI tissue T cells and blood was limited. Later post-transplant blood repertoires were often dominated by donor CD8+ memory clones. TRB clonality was highly associated with recipient CMV seropositivity and reactivation.

The repertoire was sequenced with immunoSEQ multiplex PCR; TCRdb's copy has only in-frame clones and lacks some. Captured here are tens of thousands of clones, none seen once; the top ten comprise about 2%. J lost 2 bases, V lost 2 bases, and 5 bases had no gene match. Germline V gives CDR1 SGHRS, CDR2 YFSETQ. This CDR3 has 15 amino acids. This related bone marrow graft donor gave peripheral blood on the day of marrow donation. This clone was counted at least ten times. Its cognate antigen is unknown. The sample was PBMCs. This chain joins TRBV5-1 and TRBJ1-2; TRBD1 matches at 8 bases. This TCR derives from a man aged 35 to 55 in good health, CMV-negative, and a related stem cell transplant donor. CDR3 sequence reads: CASSLRTGPNYGYTF. The DNA for the CDR3 is TGCGCCAGCAGCTTACGGACAGGGCCCAACTATGGCTACACCTTC.